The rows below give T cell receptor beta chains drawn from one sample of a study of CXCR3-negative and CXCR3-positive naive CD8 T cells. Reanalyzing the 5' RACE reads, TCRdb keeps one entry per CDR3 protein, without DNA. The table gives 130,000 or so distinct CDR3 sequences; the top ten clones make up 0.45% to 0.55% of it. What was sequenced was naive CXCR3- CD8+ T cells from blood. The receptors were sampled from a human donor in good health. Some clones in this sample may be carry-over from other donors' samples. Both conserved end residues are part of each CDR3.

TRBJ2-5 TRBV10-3 CAISESGLAGDQETQYF
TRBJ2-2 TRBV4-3 CASSQAGTGELFF
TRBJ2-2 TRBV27 CASSLSGRELFF
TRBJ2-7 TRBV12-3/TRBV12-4 CANRRDSPTFYEQYF
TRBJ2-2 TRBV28 CASSGTDRWNTGELFF
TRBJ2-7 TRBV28 CASRDSYEQYF
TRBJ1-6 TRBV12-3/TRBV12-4 CASSFVGVALLHF
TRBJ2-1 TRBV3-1 CASSQGASNNEQFF
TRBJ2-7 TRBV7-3 CASSPRLASSYEQYF
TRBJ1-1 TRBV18 CASSPPQGDGLLGEAFF
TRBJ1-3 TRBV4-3 CASSQDFLLSGNTIYF
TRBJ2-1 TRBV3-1 CASSQERGHNEQFF
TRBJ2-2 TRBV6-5 CASSLAFSGELFF
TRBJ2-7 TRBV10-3 CAVTSGVTAYEQYF